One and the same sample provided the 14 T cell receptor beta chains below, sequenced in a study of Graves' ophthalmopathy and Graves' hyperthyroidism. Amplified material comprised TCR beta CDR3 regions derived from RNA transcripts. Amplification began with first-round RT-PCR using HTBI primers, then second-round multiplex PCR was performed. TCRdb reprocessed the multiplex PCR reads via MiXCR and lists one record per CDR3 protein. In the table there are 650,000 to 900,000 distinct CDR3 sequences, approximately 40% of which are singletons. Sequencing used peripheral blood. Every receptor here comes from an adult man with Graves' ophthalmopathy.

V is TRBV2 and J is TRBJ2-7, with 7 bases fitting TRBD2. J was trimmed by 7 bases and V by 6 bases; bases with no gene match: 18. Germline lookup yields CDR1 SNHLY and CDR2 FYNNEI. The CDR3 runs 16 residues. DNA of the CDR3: TGTGCCAGCAGGGGCTATACTAGCGTCAAATTAGGGGAGCAGTACTTC. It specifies CASRGYTSVKLGEQYF.

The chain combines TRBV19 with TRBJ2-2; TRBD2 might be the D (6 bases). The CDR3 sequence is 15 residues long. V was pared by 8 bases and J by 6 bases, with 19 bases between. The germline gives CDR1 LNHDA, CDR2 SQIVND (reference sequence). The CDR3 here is CASCPRDGGSGELFF. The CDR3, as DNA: TGTGCCAGTTGTCCCCGGGACGGAGGGTCCGGGGAGCTGTTTTTT.

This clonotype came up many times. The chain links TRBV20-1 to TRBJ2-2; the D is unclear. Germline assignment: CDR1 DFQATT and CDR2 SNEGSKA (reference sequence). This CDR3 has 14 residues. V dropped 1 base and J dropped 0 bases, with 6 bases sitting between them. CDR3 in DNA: TGCAGTGCTAGAGTTGTTCCGAACACCGGGGAGCTGTTTTTT. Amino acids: CSARVVPNTGELFF.

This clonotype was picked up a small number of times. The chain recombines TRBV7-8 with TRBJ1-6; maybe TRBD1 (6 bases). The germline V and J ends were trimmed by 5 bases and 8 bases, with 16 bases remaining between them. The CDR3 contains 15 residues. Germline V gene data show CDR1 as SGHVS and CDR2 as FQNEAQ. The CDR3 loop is CASSPWGGADSPLHF. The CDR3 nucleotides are TGTGCCAGCAGCCCCTGGGGGGGGGCCGATTCACCCCTCCACTTT.

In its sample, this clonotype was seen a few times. As DNA, the CDR3 is TGTGCCAGCAGTGACTGGGGGACAACCCCGGTAGATGAGCAGTTCTTC. This encodes CASSDWGTTPVDEQFF. This rearrangement joins TRBV25-1 to TRBJ2-7, with D perhaps matching TRBD1 (6 bases). Near its end, the DNA agrees better with TRBJ2-1, so the J call may be wrong. The V gene's germline CDR1 is MGHDK and CDR2 SYGVNS. The CDR3 runs to 16 residues.

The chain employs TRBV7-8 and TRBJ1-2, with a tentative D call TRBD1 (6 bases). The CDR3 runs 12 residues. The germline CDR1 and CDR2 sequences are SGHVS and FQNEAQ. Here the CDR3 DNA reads TGTGCTAGAGGAGTAGGGGGTGATGGCTACACCTTC. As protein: CARGVGGDGYTF.

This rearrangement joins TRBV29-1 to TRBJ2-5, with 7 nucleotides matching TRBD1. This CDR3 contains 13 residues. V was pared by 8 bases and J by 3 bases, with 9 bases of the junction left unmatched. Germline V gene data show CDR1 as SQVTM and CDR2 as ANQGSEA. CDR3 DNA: TGCAGCCGTTTACAGGGGAGTAAAGAGACCCAGTACTTC. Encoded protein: CSRLQGSKETQYF.

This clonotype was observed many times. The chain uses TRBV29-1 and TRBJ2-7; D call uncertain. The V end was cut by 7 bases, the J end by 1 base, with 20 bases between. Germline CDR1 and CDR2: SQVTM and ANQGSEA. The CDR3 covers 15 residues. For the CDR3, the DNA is TGCAGCGCCGATATCTCCCCGGGCCGGTCCTACGAGCAGTACTTC. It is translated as CSADISPGRSYEQYF.

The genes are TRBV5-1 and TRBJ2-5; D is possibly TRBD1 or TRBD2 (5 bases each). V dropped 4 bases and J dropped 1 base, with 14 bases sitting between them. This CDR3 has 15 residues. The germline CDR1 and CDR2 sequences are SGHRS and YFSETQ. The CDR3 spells CASSDLRGLQETQYF. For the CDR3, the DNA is TGCGCCAGCAGCGATCTCCGGGGCCTCCAAGAGACCCAGTACTTC.

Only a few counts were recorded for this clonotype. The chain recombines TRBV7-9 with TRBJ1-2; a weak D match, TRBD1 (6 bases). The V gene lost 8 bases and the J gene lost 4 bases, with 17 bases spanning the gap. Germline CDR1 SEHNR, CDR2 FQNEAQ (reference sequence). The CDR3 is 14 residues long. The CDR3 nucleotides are TGTGCCAGCTCACCTGCGGACAGTTTCTATGGCTACACCTTC. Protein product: CASSPADSFYGYTF. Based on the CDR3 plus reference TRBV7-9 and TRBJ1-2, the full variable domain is DTGVSQNPRHKITKRGQNVTFRCDPISEHNRLYWYRQTLGQGPEFLTYFQNEAQLEKSRLLSDRFSAERPKGSFSTLEIQRTEQGDSAMYLCASSPADSFYGYTFGSGTRLTVV.

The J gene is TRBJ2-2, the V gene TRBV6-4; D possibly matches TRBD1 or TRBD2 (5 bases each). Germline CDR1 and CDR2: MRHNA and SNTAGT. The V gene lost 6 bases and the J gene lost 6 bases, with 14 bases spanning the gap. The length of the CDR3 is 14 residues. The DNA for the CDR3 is TGTGCCAGCAGGATCCGGGACGTTTCCGGGGAGCTGTTTTTT. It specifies CASRIRDVSGELFF.

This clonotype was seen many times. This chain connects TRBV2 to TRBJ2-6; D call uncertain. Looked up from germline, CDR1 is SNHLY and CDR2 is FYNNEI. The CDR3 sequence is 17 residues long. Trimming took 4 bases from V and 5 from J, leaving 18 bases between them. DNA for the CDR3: TGTGCCAGCAGTGGCAGCTTCAGGATGGGAAGGGCCAACGTCCTGACTTTC. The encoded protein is CASSGSFRMGRANVLTF. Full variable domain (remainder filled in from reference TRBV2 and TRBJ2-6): EPEVTQTPSHQVTQMGQEVILRCVPISNHLYFYWYRQILGQKVEFLVSFYNNEISEKSEIFDDQFSVERPDGSNFTLKIRSTKLEDSAMYFCASSGSFRMGRANVLTFGAGSRLTVL.

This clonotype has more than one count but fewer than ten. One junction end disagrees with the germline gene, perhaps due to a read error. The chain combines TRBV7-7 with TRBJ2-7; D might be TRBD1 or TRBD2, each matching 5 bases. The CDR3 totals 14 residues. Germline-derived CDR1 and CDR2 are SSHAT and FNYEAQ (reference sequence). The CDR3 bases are TGCGCCAGCAGTCGTAGTTTGGGGGACTACGAGCAGTACTTC. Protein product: CASSRSLGDYEQYF.

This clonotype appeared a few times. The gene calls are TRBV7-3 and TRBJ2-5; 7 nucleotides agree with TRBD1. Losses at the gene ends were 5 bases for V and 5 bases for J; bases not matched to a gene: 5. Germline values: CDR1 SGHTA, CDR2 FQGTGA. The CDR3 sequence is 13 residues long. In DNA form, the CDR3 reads TGTGCCAGCAGCAAGGGGGCCCGGGAGACCCAGTACTTC. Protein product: CASSKGARETQYF.